This is a list of T cell receptor beta chains from one sample in a study of post-analysis software for immune sequencing data. Using its own MiXCR run on the PCR reads, TCRdb lists one record per CDR3 protein. The data hold hundreds of thousands of distinct CDR3 sequences, with around 53% observed a single time. The sequenced sample consisted of blood. The receptors shown here come from a girl aged 10-17 years with multiple sclerosis. Each CDR3 is given with its conserved first and last residue. A D gene is named only where the DNA matches it firmly.

J gene	D gene	V gene	CDR3 protein
TRBJ2-3	TRBD2	TRBV7-7	CASSPGKAGGGTDTQYF
TRBJ2-5	TRBD1	TRBV5-1	CASSLEGQGQETQYF
.	.	TRBV7-9	CASSRTVAGDYEQYF
TRBJ1-2	TRBD1	TRBV6-5	CASSYSSPIPGQGSEVDGYTF
TRBJ2-5	TRBD1	TRBV6-6	CASSGTVEQETQYF
TRBJ2-7	TRBD2	TRBV7-2	CASSLTAGEFYEQYF
TRBJ1-1	.	TRBV12-3/TRBV12-4	CASSLKGAFAFF
TRBJ1-2	.	TRBV12-3/TRBV12-4	CASSLGGDSGYTF
TRBJ1-2	TRBD1	TRBV6-5	CASSRGAHGYTF
TRBJ2-7	.	TRBV5-1	CASTNAQGSYEQYF